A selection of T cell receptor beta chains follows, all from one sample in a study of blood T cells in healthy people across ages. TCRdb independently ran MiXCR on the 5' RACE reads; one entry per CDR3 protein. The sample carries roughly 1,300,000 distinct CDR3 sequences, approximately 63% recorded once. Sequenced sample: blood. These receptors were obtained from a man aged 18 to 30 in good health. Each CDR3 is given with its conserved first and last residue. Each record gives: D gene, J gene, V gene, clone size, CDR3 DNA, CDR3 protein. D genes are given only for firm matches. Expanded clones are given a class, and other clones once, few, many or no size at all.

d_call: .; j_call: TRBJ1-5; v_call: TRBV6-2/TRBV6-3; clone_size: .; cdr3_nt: TGTGCCAGCAGTTACTCAACGGGGAGGCAGCCCCAGCATTTT; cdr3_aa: CASSYSTGRQPQHF
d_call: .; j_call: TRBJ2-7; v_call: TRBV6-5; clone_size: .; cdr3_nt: TGTGCCAGCATGGTAGGACGCTCCTACGAGCAGTACTTC; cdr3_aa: CASMVGRSYEQYF
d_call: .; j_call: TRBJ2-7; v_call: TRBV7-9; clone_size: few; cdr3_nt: TGTGCCAGCAGCCCCGGGGGGCTAGCCTACGAGCAGTACTTC; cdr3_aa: CASSPGGLAYEQYF
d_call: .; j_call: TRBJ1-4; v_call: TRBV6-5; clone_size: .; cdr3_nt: TGTGCCAGCAGAAATAGTGTTGAAAAACTGTTTTTT; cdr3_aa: CASRNSVEKLFF
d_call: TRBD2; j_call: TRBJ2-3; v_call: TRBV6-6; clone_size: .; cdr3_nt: TGTGCCAGCAGTACCAGAGCGGGAACGGGCACAGATACGCAGTATTTT; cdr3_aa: CASSTRAGTGTDTQYF
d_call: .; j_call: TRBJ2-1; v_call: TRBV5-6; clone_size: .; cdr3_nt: TGTGCCAGCAGCTTGGAGGTCCCCGGCGATGAGCAGTTCTTC; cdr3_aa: CASSLEVPGDEQFF
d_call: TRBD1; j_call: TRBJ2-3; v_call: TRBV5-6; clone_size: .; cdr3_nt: TGTGCCAGCAGCTTGGCGGGACAGGCTCTCACAGATACGCAGTATTTT; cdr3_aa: CASSLAGQALTDTQYF
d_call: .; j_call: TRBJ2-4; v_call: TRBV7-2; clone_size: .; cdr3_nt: TGTGCCAGCACCGAGGGTCCATCGCTAGCCAAAAACATTCAGTACTTC; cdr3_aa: CASTEGPSLAKNIQYF
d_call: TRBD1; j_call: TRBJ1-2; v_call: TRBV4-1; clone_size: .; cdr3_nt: TGCGCCAGCAGCCAGAACGTGGGACAGGGAGCTGACTACACCTTC; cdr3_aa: CASSQNVGQGADYTF
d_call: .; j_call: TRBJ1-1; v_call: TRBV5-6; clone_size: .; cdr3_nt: TGTGCCAGCAGCTTGGAGGAGGGGGAGACTGAAGCTTTCTTT; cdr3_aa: CASSLEEGETEAFF
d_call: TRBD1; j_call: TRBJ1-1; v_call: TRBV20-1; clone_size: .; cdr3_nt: TGCAGTGCTAGAGGACAAACGGGACAGGGGCAAGCTTTCTTT; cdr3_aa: CSARGQTGQGQAFF
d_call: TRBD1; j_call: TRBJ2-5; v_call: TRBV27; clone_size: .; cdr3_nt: TGTGCCAGCAGACACTCCAGGGGGCCGTACGAGACCCAGTACTTC; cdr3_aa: CASRHSRGPYETQYF
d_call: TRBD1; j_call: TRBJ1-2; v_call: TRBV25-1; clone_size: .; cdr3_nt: TGTGCCAGCAGTGAACACCGGGGACAGGGGGCAAGCTATGGCTACACCTTC; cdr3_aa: CASSEHRGQGASYGYTF
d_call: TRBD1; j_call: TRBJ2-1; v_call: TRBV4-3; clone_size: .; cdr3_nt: TGCGCCAGCAGCCACGACGACAGGGCGCTGTTCGGTGAGCAGTTCTTC; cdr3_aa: CASSHDDRALFGEQFF
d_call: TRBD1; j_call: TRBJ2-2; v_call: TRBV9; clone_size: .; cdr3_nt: TGTGCCAGCAGCGTGGGACAGGGTCACACCGGGGAGCTGTTTTTT; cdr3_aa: CASSVGQGHTGELFF
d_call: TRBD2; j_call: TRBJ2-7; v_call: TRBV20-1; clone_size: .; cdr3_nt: TGCAGTGCTACTCGACTAGCGGGAGGAAATGAGCAGTACTTC; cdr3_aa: CSATRLAGGNEQYF
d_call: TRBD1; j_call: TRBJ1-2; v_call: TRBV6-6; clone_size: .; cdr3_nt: TGTGCCAGCAGTGACGACAGGGAATTGTATGGCTACACCTTC; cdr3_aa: CASSDDRELYGYTF